The sequence of this TCR beta chain was determined in a study of cytomegalovirus exposure and HLA in healthy donors. 60 Vbeta and 13 Jbeta primers were used in PCR. Here immunoSEQ multiplex PCR was the method, and the copy in TCRdb shows in-frame clones only, minus some. The data contain more than 150,000 clones, over 80% of them singletons. CDR1 WNHNN and CDR2 SYGVQD come from the germline V gene (reference sequence). V lost 5 bases, J lost 4 bases, and 3 bases stayed unmatched. The length of the CDR3 is 16 residues. The source is a girl aged 10 to 17 in good health and CMV-seropositive. V gene TRBV10-1 combines with J gene TRBJ2-1; 15 positions match TRBD2. Source material: PBMCs. In nucleotides, the CDR3 is TGCGCCAGCAGTCGGACTAGCGGGAGGGGTTACAATGAGCAGTTCTTC. Its translation: CASSRTSGRGYNEQFF.